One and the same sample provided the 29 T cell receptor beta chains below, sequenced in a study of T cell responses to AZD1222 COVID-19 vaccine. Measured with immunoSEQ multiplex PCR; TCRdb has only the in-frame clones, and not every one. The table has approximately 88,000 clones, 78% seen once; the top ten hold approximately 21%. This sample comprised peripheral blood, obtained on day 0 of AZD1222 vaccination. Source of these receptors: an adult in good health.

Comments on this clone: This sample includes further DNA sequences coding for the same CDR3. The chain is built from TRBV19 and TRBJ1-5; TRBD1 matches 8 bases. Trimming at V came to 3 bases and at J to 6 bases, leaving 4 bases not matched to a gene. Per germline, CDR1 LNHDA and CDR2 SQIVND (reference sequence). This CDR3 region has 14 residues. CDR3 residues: CASSIGQGGQPQHF. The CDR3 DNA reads TGTGCCAGTAGTATCGGACAGGGTGGTCAGCCCCAGCATTTT.

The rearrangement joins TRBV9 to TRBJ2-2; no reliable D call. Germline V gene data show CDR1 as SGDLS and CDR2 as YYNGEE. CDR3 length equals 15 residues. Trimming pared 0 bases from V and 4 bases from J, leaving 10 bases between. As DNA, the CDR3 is TGTGCCAGCAGCGTAGGCATGATTCGCACCGGGGAGCTGTTTTTT. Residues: CASSVGMIRTGELFF.

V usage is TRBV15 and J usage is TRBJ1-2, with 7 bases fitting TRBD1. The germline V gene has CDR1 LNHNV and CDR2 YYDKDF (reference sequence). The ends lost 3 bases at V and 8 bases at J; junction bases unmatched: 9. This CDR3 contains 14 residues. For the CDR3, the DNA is TGTGCCACCAGCAGCCTCCGACAGGGTAACGGCTACACCTTC. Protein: CATSSLRQGNGYTF. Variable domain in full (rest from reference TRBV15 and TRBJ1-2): DAMVIQNPRYQVTQFGKPVTLSCSQTLNHNVMYWYQQKSSQAPKLLFHYYDKDFNNEADTPDNFQSRRPNTSFCFLDIRSPGLGDTAMYLCATSSLRQGNGYTFGSGTRLTVV.

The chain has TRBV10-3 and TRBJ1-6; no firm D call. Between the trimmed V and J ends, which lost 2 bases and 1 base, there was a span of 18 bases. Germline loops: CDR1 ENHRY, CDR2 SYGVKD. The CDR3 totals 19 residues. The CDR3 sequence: CAISEGSRGSRSYNSPLHF. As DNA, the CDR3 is TGTGCCATCAGTGAGGGCTCCAGAGGGAGTAGATCCTATAATTCACCCCTCCACTTT.

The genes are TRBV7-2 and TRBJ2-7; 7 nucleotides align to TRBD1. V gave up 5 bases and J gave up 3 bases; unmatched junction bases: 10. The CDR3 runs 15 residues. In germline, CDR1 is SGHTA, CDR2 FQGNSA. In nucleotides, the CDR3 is TGTGCCAGCAGCCCGAGGACAGGTGGGCTCTACGAGCAGTACTTC. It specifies CASSPRTGGLYEQYF.

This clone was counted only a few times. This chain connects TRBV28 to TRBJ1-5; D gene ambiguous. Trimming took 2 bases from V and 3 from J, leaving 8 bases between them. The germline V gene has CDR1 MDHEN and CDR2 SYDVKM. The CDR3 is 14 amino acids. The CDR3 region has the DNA TGTGCCAGCAGTTTAGGATCCCTCAATCAGCCCCAGCATTTT. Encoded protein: CASSLGSLNQPQHF.

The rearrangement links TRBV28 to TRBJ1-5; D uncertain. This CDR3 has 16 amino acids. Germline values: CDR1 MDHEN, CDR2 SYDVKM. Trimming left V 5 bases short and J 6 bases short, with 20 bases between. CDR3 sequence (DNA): TGTGCCAGCAGTCCGAGAGCATACAATAAATTTCAGCCCCAGCATTTT. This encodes CASSPRAYNKFQPQHF.

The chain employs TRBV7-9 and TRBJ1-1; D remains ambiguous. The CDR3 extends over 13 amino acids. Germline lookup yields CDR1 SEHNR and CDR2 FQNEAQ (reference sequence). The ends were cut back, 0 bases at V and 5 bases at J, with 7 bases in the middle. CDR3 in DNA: TGTGCCAGCAGCTTAGCGGCCGGGACTGAAGCTTTCTTT. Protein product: CASSLAAGTEAFF.

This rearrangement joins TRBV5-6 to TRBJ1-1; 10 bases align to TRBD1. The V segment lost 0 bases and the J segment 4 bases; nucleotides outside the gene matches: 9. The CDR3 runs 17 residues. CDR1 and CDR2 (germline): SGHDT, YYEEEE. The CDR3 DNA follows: TGTGCCAGCAGCTTGGCCAGGGACAGGGGAAGAGGCACTGAAGCTTTCTTT. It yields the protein CASSLARDRGRGTEAFF.

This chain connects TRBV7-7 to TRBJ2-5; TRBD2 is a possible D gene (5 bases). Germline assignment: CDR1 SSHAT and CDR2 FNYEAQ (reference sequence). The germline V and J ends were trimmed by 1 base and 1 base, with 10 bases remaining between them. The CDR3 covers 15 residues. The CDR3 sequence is CASSLGGGGQETQYF. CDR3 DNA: TGTGCCAGCAGCTTAGGAGGAGGAGGCCAAGAGACCCAGTACTTC. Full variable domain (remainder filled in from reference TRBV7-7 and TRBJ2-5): GAGVSQSPRYKVTKRGQDVTLRCDPISSHATLYWYQQALGQGPEFLTYFNYEAQPDKSGLPSDRFSAERPEGSISTLTIQRTEQRDSAMYRCASSLGGGGQETQYFGPGTRLLVL.

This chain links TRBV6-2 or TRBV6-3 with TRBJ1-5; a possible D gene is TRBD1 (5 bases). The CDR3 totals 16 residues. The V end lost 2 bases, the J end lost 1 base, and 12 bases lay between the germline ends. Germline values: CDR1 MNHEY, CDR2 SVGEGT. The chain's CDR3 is CASSYSGALSNQPQHF. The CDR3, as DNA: TGTGCCAGCAGTTACAGCGGGGCCCTAAGCAATCAGCCCCAGCATTTT.

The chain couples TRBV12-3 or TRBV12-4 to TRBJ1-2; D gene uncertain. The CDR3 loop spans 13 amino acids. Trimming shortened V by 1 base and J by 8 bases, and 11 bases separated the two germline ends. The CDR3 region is CASSLERMGGYTF. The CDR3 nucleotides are TGTGCCAGCAGTTTAGAAAGGATGGGCGGCTACACCTTC.

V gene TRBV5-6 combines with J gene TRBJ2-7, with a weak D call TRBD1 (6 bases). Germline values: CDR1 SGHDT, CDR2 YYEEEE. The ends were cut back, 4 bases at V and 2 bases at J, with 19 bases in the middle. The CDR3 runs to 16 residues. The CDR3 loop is CASSRQATTRAYEQYF. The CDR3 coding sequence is TGTGCCAGCAGCCGACAGGCGACAACCAGAGCCTACGAGCAGTACTTC.

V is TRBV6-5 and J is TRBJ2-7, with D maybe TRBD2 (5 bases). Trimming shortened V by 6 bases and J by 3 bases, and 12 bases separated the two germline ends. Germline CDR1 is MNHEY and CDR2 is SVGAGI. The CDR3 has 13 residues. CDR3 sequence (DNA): TGTGCCAGCAGCTTGACGGGATTCTACGAGCAGTACTTC. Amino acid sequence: CASSLTGFYEQYF.

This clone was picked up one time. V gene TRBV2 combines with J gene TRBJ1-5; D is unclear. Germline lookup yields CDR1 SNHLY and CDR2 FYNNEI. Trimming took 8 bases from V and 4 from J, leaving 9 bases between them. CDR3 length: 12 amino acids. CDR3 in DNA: TGTGCCAGCGCCCAGTCTAATCAGCCCCAGCATTTT. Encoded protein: CASAQSNQPQHF.

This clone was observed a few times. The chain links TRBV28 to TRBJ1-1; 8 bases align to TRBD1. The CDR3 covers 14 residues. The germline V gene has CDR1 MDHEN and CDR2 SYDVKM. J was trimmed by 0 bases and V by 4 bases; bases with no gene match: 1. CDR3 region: CASSSGQVNTEAFF. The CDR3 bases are TGTGCCAGCAGTTCGGGACAGGTGAACACTGAAGCTTTCTTT. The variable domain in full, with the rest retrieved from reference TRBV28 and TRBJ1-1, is DVKVTQSSRYLVKRTGEKVFLECVQDMDHENMFWYRQDPGLGLRLIYFSYDVKMKEKGDIPEGYSVSREKKERFSLILESASTNQTSMYLCASSSGQVNTEAFFGQGTRLTVV.

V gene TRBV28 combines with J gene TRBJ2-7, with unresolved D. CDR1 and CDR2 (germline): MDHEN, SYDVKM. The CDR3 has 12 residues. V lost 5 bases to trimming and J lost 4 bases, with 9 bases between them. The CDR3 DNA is TGTGCCAGCAGTACCGGCGCGTACGAGCAGTACTTC. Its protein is CASSTGAYEQYF.

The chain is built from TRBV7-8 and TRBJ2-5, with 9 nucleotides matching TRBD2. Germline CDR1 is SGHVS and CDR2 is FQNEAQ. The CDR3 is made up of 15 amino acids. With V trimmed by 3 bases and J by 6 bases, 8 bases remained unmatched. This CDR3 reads CASSLLAGEIKTQYF. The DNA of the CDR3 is TGTGCCAGCAGCTTGTTAGCGGGAGAGATAAAGACCCAGTACTTC.

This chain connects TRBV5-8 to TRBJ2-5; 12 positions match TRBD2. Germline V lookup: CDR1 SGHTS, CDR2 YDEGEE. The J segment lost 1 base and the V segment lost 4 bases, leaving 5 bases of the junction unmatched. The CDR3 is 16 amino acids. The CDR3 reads CASSPGTSGFQETQYF. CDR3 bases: TGTGCCAGCAGCCCGGGGACTAGCGGGTTCCAAGAGACCCAGTACTTC.

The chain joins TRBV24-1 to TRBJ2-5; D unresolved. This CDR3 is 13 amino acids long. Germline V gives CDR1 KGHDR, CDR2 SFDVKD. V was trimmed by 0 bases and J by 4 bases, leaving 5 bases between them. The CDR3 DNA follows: TGTGCCACCAGTGATTTGGGATTAGAGACCCAGTACTTC. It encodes CATSDLGLETQYF.

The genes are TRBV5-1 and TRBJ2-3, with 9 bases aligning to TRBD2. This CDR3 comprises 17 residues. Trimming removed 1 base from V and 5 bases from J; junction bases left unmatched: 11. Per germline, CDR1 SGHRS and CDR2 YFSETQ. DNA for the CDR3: TGCGCCAGCAGCTTGTTCGGGGCGGGAGGGGCAGGAGATACGCAGTATTTT. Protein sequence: CASSLFGAGGAGDTQYF.

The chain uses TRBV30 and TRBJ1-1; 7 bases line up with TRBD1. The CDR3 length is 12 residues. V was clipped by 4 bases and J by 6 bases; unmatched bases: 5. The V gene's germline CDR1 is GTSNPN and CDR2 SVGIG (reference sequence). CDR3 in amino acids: CAWTRQGAEAFF. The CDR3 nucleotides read TGTGCCTGGACAAGACAGGGAGCTGAAGCTTTCTTT.

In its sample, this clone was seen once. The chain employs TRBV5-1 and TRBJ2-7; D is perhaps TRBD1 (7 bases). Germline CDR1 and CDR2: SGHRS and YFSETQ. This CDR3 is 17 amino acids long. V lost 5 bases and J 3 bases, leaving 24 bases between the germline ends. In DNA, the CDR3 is TGCGCCAGCAGACCGGGACAGCCAGGGGAGGTGAACTACGAGCAGTACTTC. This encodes CASRPGQPGEVNYEQYF.

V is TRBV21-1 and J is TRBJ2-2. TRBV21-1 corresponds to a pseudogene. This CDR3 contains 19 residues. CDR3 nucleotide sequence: TGTGCCAGCAGCAAAATTTGGTCCGGGGGCTGTCGTAGCACCGGGGAGCTGTTTTTT. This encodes CASSKIWSGGCRSTGELFF.

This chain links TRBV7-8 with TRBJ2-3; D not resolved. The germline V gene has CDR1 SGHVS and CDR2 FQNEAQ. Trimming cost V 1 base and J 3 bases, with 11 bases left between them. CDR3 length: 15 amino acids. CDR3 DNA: TGTGCCAGCAGCTTAGTGCTAGGGATGACAGATACGCAGTATTTT. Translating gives CASSLVLGMTDTQYF.

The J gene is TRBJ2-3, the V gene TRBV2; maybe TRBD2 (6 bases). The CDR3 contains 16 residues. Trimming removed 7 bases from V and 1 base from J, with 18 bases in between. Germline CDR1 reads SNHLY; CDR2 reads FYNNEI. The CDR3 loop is CASNMALASGTDTQYF. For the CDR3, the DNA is TGTGCCAGCAATATGGCGCTAGCGAGCGGCACAGATACGCAGTATTTT.

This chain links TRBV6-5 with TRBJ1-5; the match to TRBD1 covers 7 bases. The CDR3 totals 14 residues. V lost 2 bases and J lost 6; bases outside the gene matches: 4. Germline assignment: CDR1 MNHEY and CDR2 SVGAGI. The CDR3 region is CASSYKGAFQPQHF. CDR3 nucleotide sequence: TGTGCCAGCAGTTACAAGGGGGCCTTTCAGCCCCAGCATTTT.

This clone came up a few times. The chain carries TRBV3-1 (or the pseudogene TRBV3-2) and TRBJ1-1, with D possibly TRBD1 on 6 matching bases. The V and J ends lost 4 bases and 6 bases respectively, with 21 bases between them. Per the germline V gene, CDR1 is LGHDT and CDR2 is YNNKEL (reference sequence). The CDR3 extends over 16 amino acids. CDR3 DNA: TGTGCCAGCAGCCCCCCGTCCGGCAGGGGAAGGGCTGAAGCTTTCTTT. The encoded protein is CASSPPSGRGRAEAFF.

The CDR3 here is CASSPGLAGAPRRRKNIQYF. DNA of the CDR3: TGTGCCAGCAGCCCCGGACTAGCGGGAGCCCCCCGGCGTCGCAAAAACATTCAGTACTTC. This sequence joins TRBV28 and TRBJ2-4, with 13 positions matching TRBD2. Trimming took 6 bases from V and 3 from J; bases not matched to a gene: 17. Germline V lookup: CDR1 MDHEN, CDR2 SYDVKM. This CDR3 has 20 amino acids.